This T cell receptor (beta chain) was obtained from a study of vaccination effects on CD4 cells after COVID-19. Findings and limits, study-wide: Late after vaccination, infection- and vaccine-induced clones showed marked clonal contraction.

Libraries were prepared by immunoSEQ multiplex PCR; TCRdb keeps only in-frame clonotypes and omits some of them. The sample has approximately 22,000 clones; 73% are singletons. Sequencing in the ViraFEST assay came after antigen-specific CD4+ T cells had been expanded with viral peptide pools, which were used to stimulate PBMC. CD4+ T cells were isolated after about nine days of culture. On this clone itself: Antigen specificity is unknown.

Sample: CD4+ T cells from PBMCs cultured with HCoV-229E spike peptides, taken before COVID-19 vaccination. The source is a human donor who received a COVID-19 vaccine.

CDR3 DNA: TGTGCCTGGAGTGTGTTGTGGCAGTCAGAGACCCAGTACTTC. Translation gives CAWSVLWQSETQYF. V is TRBV30 and J is TRBJ2-5; D ambiguous. V gave up 0 bases and J gave up 4 bases, with 12 bases separating them. Germline V CDR1 and CDR2: GTSNPN, SVGIG (reference sequence). The length of the CDR3 is 14 residues.